This T cell receptor (beta chain) was documented in a study of T cells in Graves' hyperthyroidism and ophthalmopathy. Study-wide points: Ophthalmopathy could be told apart from stable hyperthyroidism with a 13 V-J model.

The V segment lost 3 bases and the J segment 1 base; nucleotides outside the gene matches: 5. From germline, CDR1 is SGHTS and CDR2 YDEGEE. This CDR3 comprises 15 residues. The CDR3 regions of TCR beta were amplified from RNA transcripts. The primer set for the first-round RT-PCR of the TCR CDR3 was HTBI. TCRdb reprocessed the multiplex PCR reads via MiXCR and lists one record per CDR3 protein. This repertoire shows approximately 870,000 distinct CDR3 sequences, 38% found once; its top ten account for over 8%. Researchers defined stable Graves' hyperthyroidism as no ophthalmopathy progression within 18 months. Hyperthyroidism in the patients, aged 18 to 65, was newly diagnosed and under 2 months in duration. Diagnosis relied on clinical symptoms, serum thyroxine and TRAb, thyroid ultrasound and orbital computed tomography. This clonotype turned up a few times. Its cognate antigen is unknown.

The chain couples TRBV5-8 to TRBJ2-7, with 9 positions matching TRBD1. The receptor comes from a man younger than 35 with Graves' hyperthyroidism. The sample comprised blood. In DNA, the CDR3 is TGTGCCAGCAGCTGGGGGACAGGGCGATCCTACGAGCAGTACTTC. Its protein is CASSWGTGRSYEQYF.